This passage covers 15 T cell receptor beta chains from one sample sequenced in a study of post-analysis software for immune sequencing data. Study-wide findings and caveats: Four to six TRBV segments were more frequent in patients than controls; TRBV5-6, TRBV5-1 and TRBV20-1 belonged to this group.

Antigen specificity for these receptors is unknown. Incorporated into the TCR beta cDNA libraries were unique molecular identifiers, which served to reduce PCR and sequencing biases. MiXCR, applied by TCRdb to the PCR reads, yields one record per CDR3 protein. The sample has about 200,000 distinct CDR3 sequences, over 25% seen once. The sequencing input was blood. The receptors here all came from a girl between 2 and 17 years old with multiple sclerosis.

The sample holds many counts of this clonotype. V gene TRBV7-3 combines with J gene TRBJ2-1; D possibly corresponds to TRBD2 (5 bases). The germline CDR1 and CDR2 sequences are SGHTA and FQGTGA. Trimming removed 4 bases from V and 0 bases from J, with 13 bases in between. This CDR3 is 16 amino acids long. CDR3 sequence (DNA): TGTGCCAGCAGCTCCATTGGTGGGAGCTCCTACAATGAGCAGTTCTTC. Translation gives CASSSIGGSSYNEQFF.

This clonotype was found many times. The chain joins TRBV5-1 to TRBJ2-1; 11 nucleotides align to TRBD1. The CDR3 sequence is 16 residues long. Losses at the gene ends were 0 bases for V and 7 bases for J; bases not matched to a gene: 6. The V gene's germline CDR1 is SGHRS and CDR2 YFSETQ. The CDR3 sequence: CASSLGGQGAGNEQFF. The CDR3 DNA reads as TGCGCCAGCAGCTTGGGCGGACAGGGGGCAGGGAATGAGCAGTTCTTC.

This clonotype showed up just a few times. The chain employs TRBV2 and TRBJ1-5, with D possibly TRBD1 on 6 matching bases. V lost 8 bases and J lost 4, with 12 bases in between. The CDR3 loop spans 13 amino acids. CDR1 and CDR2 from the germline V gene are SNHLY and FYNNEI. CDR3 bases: TGTGCCAGCGGGGGGCTGAGGAATCAGCCCCAGCATTTT. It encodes CASGGLRNQPQHF.

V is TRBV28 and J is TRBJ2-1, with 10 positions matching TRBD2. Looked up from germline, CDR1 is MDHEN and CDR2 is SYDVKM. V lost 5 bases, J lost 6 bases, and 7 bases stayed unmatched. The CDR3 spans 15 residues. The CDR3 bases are TGTGCCAGCAGTCCAAGCGGGAGGGCTGGCAATGAGCAGTTCTTC. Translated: CASSPSGRAGNEQFF.

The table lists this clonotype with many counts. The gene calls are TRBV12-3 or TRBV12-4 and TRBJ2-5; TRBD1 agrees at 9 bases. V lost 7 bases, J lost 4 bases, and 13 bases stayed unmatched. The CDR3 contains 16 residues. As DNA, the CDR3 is TGTGCCAGCACCGAACCGGGGACAGGGTCGGGAGAGACCCAGTACTTC. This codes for CASTEPGTGSGETQYF.

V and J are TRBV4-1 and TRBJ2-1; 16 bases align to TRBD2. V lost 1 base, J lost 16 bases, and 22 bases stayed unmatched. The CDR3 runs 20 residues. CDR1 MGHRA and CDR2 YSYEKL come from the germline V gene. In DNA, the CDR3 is TGCGCCAGCAGCCAAGCTGGAGGGACTAGCGGGAGGGGGTCCTACAATGAGCGATTCTTC. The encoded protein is CASSQAGGTSGRGSYNERFF.

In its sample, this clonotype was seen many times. This CDR3 reads CSARGPGYEQFF. CDR3 in DNA: TGCAGTGCTAGAGGACCGGGGTATGAGCAGTTCTTC. The rearrangement joins TRBV20-1 to TRBJ2-1; D is perhaps TRBD2 (5 bases). Trimming shortened V by 1 base and J by 8 bases, and 9 bases separated the two germline ends. The CDR3 is made up of 12 amino acids. The germline CDR1 and CDR2 sequences are DFQATT and SNEGSKA (reference sequence).

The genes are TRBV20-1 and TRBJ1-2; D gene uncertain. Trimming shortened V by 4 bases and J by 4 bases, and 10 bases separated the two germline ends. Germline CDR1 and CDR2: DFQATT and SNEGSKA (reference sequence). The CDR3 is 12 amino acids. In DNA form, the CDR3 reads TGCAGTGCTACTCAGGTCCCCTATGGCTACACCTTC. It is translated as CSATQVPYGYTF.

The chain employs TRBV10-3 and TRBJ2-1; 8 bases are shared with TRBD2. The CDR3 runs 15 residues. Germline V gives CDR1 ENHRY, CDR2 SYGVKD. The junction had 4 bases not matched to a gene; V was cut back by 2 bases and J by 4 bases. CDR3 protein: CAISETSGNYNEQFF. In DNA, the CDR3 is TGTGCCATCAGTGAGACTAGCGGAAATTACAATGAGCAGTTCTTC.

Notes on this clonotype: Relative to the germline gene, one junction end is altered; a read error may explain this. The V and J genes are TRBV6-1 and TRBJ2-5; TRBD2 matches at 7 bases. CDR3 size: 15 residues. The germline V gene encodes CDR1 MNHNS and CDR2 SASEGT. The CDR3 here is CAGSGGREKLGTQYF. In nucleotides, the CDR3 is TGTGCCGGCAGTGGAGGGAGGGAGAAGCTTGGGACCCAGTACTTC.

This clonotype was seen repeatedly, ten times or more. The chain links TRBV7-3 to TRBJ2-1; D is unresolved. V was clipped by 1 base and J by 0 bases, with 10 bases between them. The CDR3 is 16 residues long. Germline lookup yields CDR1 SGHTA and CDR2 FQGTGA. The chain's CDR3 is CASSLKNLDSYNEQFF. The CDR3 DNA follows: TGTGCCAGCAGCTTAAAAAATCTAGACTCCTACAATGAGCAGTTCTTC.

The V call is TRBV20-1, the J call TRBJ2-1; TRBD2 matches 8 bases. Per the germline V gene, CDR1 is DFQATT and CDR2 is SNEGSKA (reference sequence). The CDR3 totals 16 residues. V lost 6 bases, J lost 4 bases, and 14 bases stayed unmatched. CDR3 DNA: TGCAGTGCAGCCCCTCGGGCTAGCGGGTGGTACAATGAGCAGTTCTTC. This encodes CSAAPRASGWYNEQFF.

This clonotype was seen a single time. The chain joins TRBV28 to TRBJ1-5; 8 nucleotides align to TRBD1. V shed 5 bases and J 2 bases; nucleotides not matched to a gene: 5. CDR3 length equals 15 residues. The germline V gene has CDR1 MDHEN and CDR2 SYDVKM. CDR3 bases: TGTGCCAGCAGTGATCAGGGGGCCGGCAATCAGCCCCAGCATTTT. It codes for CASSDQGAGNQPQHF.

CDR3 region: CSVAADSNQPQHF. The CDR3 DNA is TGCAGCGTTGCGGCAGACAGCAATCAGCCCCAGCATTTT. The rearrangement joins TRBV29-1 to TRBJ1-5; no clear D. Germline V gene lookup returns CDR1 SQVTM and CDR2 ANQGSEA. CDR3 length: 13 amino acids. Between the trimmed V and J ends, which lost 4 bases and 1 base, there was a span of 8 bases.

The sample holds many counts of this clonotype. The chain's CDR3 is CASSQAPGTGSSEQYF. Here the CDR3 DNA reads TGTGCCAGCAGCCAAGCACCCGGGACAGGGTCGAGCGAGCAGTACTTC. The chain uses TRBV3-1 and TRBJ2-7; 9 bases agree with TRBD1. Trimming at V came to 1 base and at J to 6 bases, leaving 10 bases not matched to a gene. CDR1 LGHDT and CDR2 YNNKEL come from the germline V gene (reference sequence). This CDR3 is built from 16 residues.